A selection of T cell receptor beta chains follows, all from one sample in a study of spatial heterogeneity in lung cancer. TCRdb reprocessed the 5' RACE reads via MiXCR and lists one record per CDR3 protein. The sample includes about 18,000 distinct CDR3 sequences, 6% to 9% seen only once; the top ten take approximately 25%. Here the sequenced sample was lung tumor tissue, taken at surgery. These receptors were taken from a male donor with early-stage non-small cell lung cancer. CDR3s include the opening cysteine and the closing phenylalanine or tryptophan. Each record gives: D gene, J gene, clone size, V gene, CDR3 protein, CDR3 DNA. D genes are given only for firm matches. Some rows have no size entry. The others give once, few or many, or a class for an expanded clone.

-	TRBJ2-3	few	TRBV24-1	CATSDFFGSTDTQYF	TGTGCCACCAGTGATTTCTTCGGTAGCACAGATACGCAGTATTTT
TRBD1	TRBJ1-4	medium-sized	TRBV9	CASSPRTGSVEKLFF	TGTGCCAGCAGCCCCCGGACAGGGTCGGTTGAAAAACTGTTTTTT
-	TRBJ2-7	-	TRBV5-5	CASSLYRTSSYEQYF	TGTGCCAGCAGCTTGTACCGGACTTCGTCCTACGAGCAGTACTTC
-	TRBJ1-2	once	TRBV29-1	CSVGGLYGYTF	TGCAGCGTGGGGGGCCTCTATGGCTACACCTTC
TRBD2	TRBJ2-3	many	TRBV20-1	CSARDYSGVADTQYF	TGCAGTGCTAGAGATTATAGCGGGGTGGCAGATACGCAGTATTTT
-	TRBJ2-7	-	TRBV3-1	CASSQGLGARGSYEQYF	TGTGCCAGCAGCCAAGGCCTTGGGGCGCGAGGATCCTACGAGCAGTACTTC
-	TRBJ2-1	many	TRBV5-4	CASSLADQSGFF	TGTGCCAGCAGCTTGGCCGACCAATCTGGGTTCTTC
-	TRBJ2-5	many	TRBV7-2	CASSPIGVSETQYF	TGTGCCAGCAGCCCGATAGGGGTTTCAGAGACCCAGTACTTC
TRBD1	TRBJ1-2	few	TRBV4-2	CASSQSRDRGLGYGYTF	TGTGCCAGCAGCCAGTCCCGGGACAGGGGGCTCGGCTATGGCTACACCTTC
-	TRBJ2-3	-	TRBV5-1	CACSLDGFSTDTQYF	TGCGCCTGCAGCTTGGATGGATTTAGCACAGATACGCAGTATTTT
TRBD1	TRBJ1-2	medium-sized	TRBV19	CASSTWTGLYGYTF	TGTGCCAGTAGTACTTGGACAGGATTATATGGCTACACCTTC
TRBD2	TRBJ2-3	-	TRBV28	CASSPSGEADTQYF	TGTGCCAGCAGCCCTAGCGGGGAGGCCGATACGCAGTATTTT
-	TRBJ1-1	many	TRBV20-1	CSARVGVWTEAFF	TGCAGTGCTAGAGTGGGGGTTTGGACTGAAGCTTTCTTT
-	TRBJ2-6	medium-sized	TRBV12-3/TRBV12-4	CASSLGRAPISGANVLTF	TGTGCCAGCAGTTTAGGCAGGGCCCCAATCTCTGGGGCCAACGTCCTGACTTTC
-	TRBJ2-4	many	TRBV28	CASSPTPGQRYF	TGTGCCAGCAGTCCCACGCCGGGACAAAGGTACTTC
TRBD1	TRBJ2-5	-	TRBV6-1	CASSETGGQETQYF	TGTGCCAGCAGTGAAACAGGGGGCCAAGAGACCCAGTACTTC
TRBD2	TRBJ2-3	many	TRBV11-3	CASSLVAGATDTQYF	TGTGCCAGCAGCTTAGTAGCGGGGGCGACAGATACGCAGTATTTT
TRBD1	TRBJ1-4	few	TRBV7-2	CASSLAQGSNEKLFF	TGTGCCAGCAGCTTAGCACAGGGGAGTAATGAAAAACTGTTTTTT
TRBD2	TRBJ2-3	few	TRBV7-2	CASSFRLAGPGTDTQYF	TGTGCCAGCAGCTTCAGACTAGCGGGGCCAGGCACAGATACGCAGTATTTT
TRBD2	TRBJ2-7	many	TRBV14	CASSQYPSGAYEQYF	TGTGCCAGCAGCCAATACCCTAGCGGGGCATACGAGCAGTACTTC
-	TRBJ1-3	-	TRBV27	CASSSPPDSDSGNTIYF	TGTGCCAGCAGTTCCCCCCCCGACAGTGACTCTGGAAACACCATATATTTT
TRBD1	TRBJ2-1	many	TRBV10-3	CAISRTGVDNEQFF	TGTGCCATCAGTAGGACAGGGGTCGATAATGAGCAGTTCTTC
TRBD1	TRBJ1-5	many	TRBV10-2	CASSTGQAQPQHF	TGCGCCAGCAGTACAGGACAGGCCCAGCCCCAGCATTTT
-	TRBJ1-1	many	TRBV28	CASTTLRPRGSTEAFF	TGTGCCAGCACCACTTTAAGGCCCCGAGGGTCCACTGAAGCTTTCTTT
TRBD1	TRBJ1-3	-	TRBV9	CASSVATGDRENTIYF	TGTGCCAGCAGCGTAGCTACCGGGGACAGAGAAAACACCATATATTTT
-	TRBJ2-2	few	TRBV24-1	CATSDLRAGSPSGELFF	TGTGCCACCAGTGATTTGCGGGCAGGGAGTCCCTCCGGGGAGCTGTTTTTT
-	TRBJ2-1	many	TRBV7-8	CASSLAMLSSYNEQFF	TGTGCCAGCAGCTTAGCGATGCTAAGCTCCTACAATGAGCAGTTCTTC
-	TRBJ1-6	once	TRBV4-3	CASSQAGDGNSPLYF	TGCGCCAGCAGCCAAGCAGGGGACGGTAATTCACCCCTCTACTTT
TRBD1	TRBJ1-1	many	TRBV9	CASKEDTGASNTEAFF	TGTGCCAGCAAAGAAGACACAGGGGCCTCGAACACTGAAGCTTTCTTT
TRBD1	TRBJ1-5	few	TRBV6-6	CASSYPATGEVQPQHF	TGTGCCAGCAGTTACCCGGCGACAGGGGAGGTTCAGCCCCAGCATTTT
-	TRBJ2-5	few	TRBV5-4	CASSLIWGRGEETQYF	TGTGCCAGCAGCTTGATATGGGGCAGGGGTGAAGAGACCCAGTACTTC
-	TRBJ2-1	-	TRBV7-2	CASSSRRGYNEQFF	TGTGCCAGCAGCTCCCGCCGGGGGTACAATGAGCAGTTCTTC
-	TRBJ2-5	few	TRBV7-9	CASSFATGNEETQYF	TGTGCCAGCAGCTTCGCTACGGGGAACGAAGAGACCCAGTACTTC
-	TRBJ2-1	many	TRBV12-3/TRBV12-4	CASSPSVRYNEQFF	TGTGCCAGCTCCCCCTCGGTACGATACAATGAGCAGTTCTTC
-	TRBJ1-1	-	TRBV6-5	CASSRAGEDTEAFF	TGTGCCAGCAGTCGAGCAGGGGAAGACACTGAAGCTTTCTTT
TRBD2	TRBJ2-2	many	TRBV20-1	CSARDVAGGTRVTGELFF	TGCAGTGCTAGAGATGTAGCGGGGGGGACCAGAGTCACCGGGGAGCTGTTTTTT
-	TRBJ2-5	few	TRBV6-2/TRBV6-3	CASSQETQYF	TGTGCCAGCAGTCAAGAGACCCAGTACTTC
-	TRBJ2-2	few	TRBV2	CASNPVGNTGELFF	TGTGCCAGCAACCCGGTCGGGAACACCGGGGAGCTGTTTTTT
TRBD1	TRBJ2-1	-	TRBV28	CASSFRGNRGPVFF	TGTGCCAGCAGTTTCAGGGGTAACAGGGGGCCGGTCTTCTTC
TRBD1	TRBJ1-4	-	TRBV6-2/TRBV6-3	CASSYLTGVGEKLFF	TGTGCCAGCAGTTACTTGACAGGGGTTGGAGAAAAACTGTTTTTT
-	TRBJ2-3	many	TRBV7-2	CASSLGGTNTQYF	TGTGCCAGCAGCTTAGGCGGGACAAATACGCAGTATTTT
TRBD2	TRBJ2-2	many	TRBV10-1	CASSGLAGDTGELFF	TGCGCCAGCAGTGGACTAGCGGGGGACACCGGGGAGCTGTTTTTT
-	TRBJ2-3	many	TRBV19	CASSISPPTRDTQYF	TGTGCCAGTAGTATAAGTCCCCCCACGAGGGATACGCAGTATTTT
-	TRBJ2-1	many	TRBV6-1	CASTTPRYNEQFF	TGTGCCAGCACCACGCCGCGCTACAATGAGCAGTTCTTC
-	TRBJ2-7	few	TRBV11-2	CASSLAPDRLYEQYF	TGTGCCAGCAGCTTAGCTCCGGACAGACTCTACGAGCAGTACTTC
-	TRBJ1-5	many	TRBV5-1	CASSSNPNQPQHF	TGCGCCAGCAGCTCAAACCCCAATCAGCCCCAGCATTTT
TRBD1	TRBJ1-2	many	TRBV10-3	CAISAGTAYGYTF	TGTGCCATCAGCGCCGGGACAGCCTATGGCTACACCTTC
TRBD1	TRBJ1-1	-	TRBV4-2	CASSHVFRAGGTEAFF	TGTGCCAGCAGCCATGTGTTCAGGGCAGGGGGCACTGAAGCTTTCTTT
-	TRBJ2-2	many	TRBV20-1	CSAQSLDWNTGELFF	TGCAGTGCTCAATCCCTGGACTGGAACACCGGGGAGCTGTTTTTT
TRBD1	TRBJ2-6	-	TRBV24-1	CATSEGQVSGANVLTF	TGTGCCACCAGTGAAGGACAGGTCTCTGGGGCCAACGTCCTGACTTTC
-	TRBJ1-3	medium-sized	TRBV6-5	CASSYSSQFSGNTIYF	TGTGCCAGCAGTTACTCGAGCCAGTTCTCTGGAAACACCATATATTTT
TRBD1	TRBJ2-3	many	TRBV18	CASSRLGQTGTDTQYF	TGTGCCAGCTCACGACTGGGACAGACGGGCACAGATACGCAGTATTTT
-	TRBJ2-3	-	TRBV20-1	CSARAGTSTDTQYF	TGCAGTGCTAGGGCGGGGACTAGCACAGATACGCAGTATTTT
-	TRBJ2-7	many	TRBV6-6	CASSYYREGYEQYF	TGTGCCAGCAGTTACTACAGAGAGGGGTACGAGCAGTACTTC
-	TRBJ1-4	many	TRBV15	CATSRDKVGPRSGKLFF	TGTGCCACCAGCAGAGATAAAGTGGGGCCCCGGTCGGGAAAACTGTTTTTT